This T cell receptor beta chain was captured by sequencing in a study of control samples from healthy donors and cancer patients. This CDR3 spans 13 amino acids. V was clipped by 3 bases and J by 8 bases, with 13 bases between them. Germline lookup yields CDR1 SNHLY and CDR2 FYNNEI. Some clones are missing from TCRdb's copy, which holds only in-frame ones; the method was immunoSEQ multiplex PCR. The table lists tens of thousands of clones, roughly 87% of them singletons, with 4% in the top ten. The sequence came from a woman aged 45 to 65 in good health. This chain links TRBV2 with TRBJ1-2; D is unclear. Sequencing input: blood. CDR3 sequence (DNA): TGTGCCAGCAGTGACGACGGAAGAGTAGGCTACACCTTC. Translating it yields CASSDDGRVGYTF.